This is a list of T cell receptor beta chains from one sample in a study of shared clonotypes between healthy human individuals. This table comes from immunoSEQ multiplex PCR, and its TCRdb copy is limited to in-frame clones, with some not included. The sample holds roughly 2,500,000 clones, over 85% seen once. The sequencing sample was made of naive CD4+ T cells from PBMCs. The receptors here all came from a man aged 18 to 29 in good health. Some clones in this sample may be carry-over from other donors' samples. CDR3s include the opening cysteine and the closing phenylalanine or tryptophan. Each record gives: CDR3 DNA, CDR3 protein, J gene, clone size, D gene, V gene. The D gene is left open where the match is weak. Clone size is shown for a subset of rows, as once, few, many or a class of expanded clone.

CDR3nt: TGTGCCAGCAGCGTATCCGAGGCCGCCTCCTACGAGCAGTACTTC
CDR3aa: CASSVSEAASYEQYF
j_gene: TRBJ2-7
abundance: .
d_gene: .
v_gene: TRBV9

CDR3nt: TGTGCCAGCAGCTTTCGGGGTGACGAGCAGTACTTC
CDR3aa: CASSFRGDEQYF
j_gene: TRBJ2-7
abundance: .
d_gene: .
v_gene: TRBV7-9

CDR3nt: TGTGCCAGCAGCTCGGGCCCCAGCTCTGGGGCCAACGTCCTGACTTTC
CDR3aa: CASSSGPSSGANVLTF
j_gene: TRBJ2-6
abundance: .
d_gene: .
v_gene: TRBV7-3

CDR3nt: TGTGCCAGCAGTTTAAGCAGGACTAACTATGGCTACACCTTC
CDR3aa: CASSLSRTNYGYTF
j_gene: TRBJ1-2
abundance: once
d_gene: .
v_gene: TRBV28

CDR3nt: TGTGCCTGGACCTACTCTGGCACCGGGGAGCTGTTTTTT
CDR3aa: CAWTYSGTGELFF
j_gene: TRBJ2-2
abundance: .
d_gene: .
v_gene: TRBV30

CDR3nt: TGTGCCAGCTCGACCGGGACAGGTTACTACGAGCAGTACTTC
CDR3aa: CASSTGTGYYEQYF
j_gene: TRBJ2-7
abundance: .
d_gene: TRBD1
v_gene: TRBV2

CDR3nt: TGCGCCAGCAGCCAATTATACAGAGCTAGCACAGATACGCAGTATTTT
CDR3aa: CASSQLYRASTDTQYF
j_gene: TRBJ2-3
abundance: .
d_gene: .
v_gene: TRBV4-1

CDR3nt: TGTGCCAGCAGTTACTCTCGGGCCGCCCAAGAGACCCAGTACTTC
CDR3aa: CASSYSRAAQETQYF
j_gene: TRBJ2-5
abundance: .
d_gene: .
v_gene: TRBV6-6

CDR3nt: TGTGCCAGTAGTTTAAGGACTAACTATGGCTACACCTTC
CDR3aa: CASSLRTNYGYTF
j_gene: TRBJ1-2
abundance: .
d_gene: .
v_gene: TRBV19

CDR3nt: TGCGCCAGCAGCCTTGGACAGGGGGTCTACGAGCAGTACTTC
CDR3aa: CASSLGQGVYEQYF
j_gene: TRBJ2-7
abundance: .
d_gene: TRBD1
v_gene: TRBV4-1

CDR3nt: TGTGCCAGCAGCTTAGCAACGGGGGGTGGGTTCACCATATATTTT
CDR3aa: CASSLATGGGFTIYF
j_gene: TRBJ1-3
abundance: .
d_gene: .
v_gene: TRBV7-2

CDR3nt: TGCGCCAGCAGCCAAGGGGGGGGCAGGGGGAGCAATCAGCCCCAGCATTTT
CDR3aa: CASSQGGGRGSNQPQHF
j_gene: TRBJ1-5
abundance: .
d_gene: TRBD1
v_gene: TRBV4-1

CDR3nt: TGTGCCAGTAGCCCGAGGATTCTGGGCGCCGTCCGGTCCTACGAGCAGTACTTC
CDR3aa: CASSPRILGAVRSYEQYF
j_gene: TRBJ2-7
abundance: .
d_gene: .
v_gene: TRBV19

CDR3nt: TGTGCCAGCAGCTTCTACGGTCAAGAAGCTTTCTTT
CDR3aa: CASSFYGQEAFF
j_gene: TRBJ1-1
abundance: once
d_gene: .
v_gene: TRBV7-2

CDR3nt: TGTGCCAGCAGCTTGGACCTCACCGGGGAGCTGTTTTTT
CDR3aa: CASSLDLTGELFF
j_gene: TRBJ2-2
abundance: few
d_gene: .
v_gene: TRBV11-3

CDR3nt: TGTGCCAGCGGAACTAGCGGGACCTACAATGAGCAGTTCTTC
CDR3aa: CASGTSGTYNEQFF
j_gene: TRBJ2-1
abundance: .
d_gene: TRBD2
v_gene: TRBV28

CDR3nt: TGTGCCAGCAGTTTTGGAGTAGGGCGTCGGTATGGCTACACCTTC
CDR3aa: CASSFGVGRRYGYTF
j_gene: TRBJ1-2
abundance: .
d_gene: .
v_gene: TRBV27

CDR3nt: TGTGCCAGCAGCGTGACCCCGAGCTCCTACGAGCAGTACTTC
CDR3aa: CASSVTPSSYEQYF
j_gene: TRBJ2-7
abundance: once
d_gene: .
v_gene: TRBV7-2

CDR3nt: TGCAGCGTTGCTAGCTTAGATACGCAGTATTTT
CDR3aa: CSVASLDTQYF
j_gene: TRBJ2-3
abundance: .
d_gene: .
v_gene: TRBV29-1

CDR3nt: TGTGCCAGTAGTATTGGGCCAGAATATGGCTACACCTTC
CDR3aa: CASSIGPEYGYTF
j_gene: TRBJ1-2
abundance: .
d_gene: .
v_gene: TRBV19

CDR3nt: TGTGCCAGCTCTGGACAGGGCACCTACAATGAGCAGTTCTTC
CDR3aa: CASSGQGTYNEQFF
j_gene: TRBJ2-1
abundance: .
d_gene: TRBD1
v_gene: TRBV6-1

CDR3nt: TGTGCCAGCAGTTTCATGGAGATGAACTATGGCTACACCTTC
CDR3aa: CASSFMEMNYGYTF
j_gene: TRBJ1-2
abundance: .
d_gene: .
v_gene: TRBV6-6

CDR3nt: TGTGCCAGCAGTTCGCCATCGATGGGCGAGGACACTGAAGCTTTCTTT
CDR3aa: CASSSPSMGEDTEAFF
j_gene: TRBJ1-1
abundance: .
d_gene: .
v_gene: TRBV28

CDR3nt: TGTGCCAGCAGGGGGGACACAGATACGCAGTATTTT
CDR3aa: CASRGDTDTQYF
j_gene: TRBJ2-3
abundance: once
d_gene: .
v_gene: TRBV9

CDR3nt: TGTGCCAGCAGCTTACAGAGGACCGGGGAGCTGTTTTTT
CDR3aa: CASSLQRTGELFF
j_gene: TRBJ2-2
abundance: .
d_gene: .
v_gene: TRBV5-8

CDR3nt: TGTGCCAGCAGCTCCGTAGCGAGATTATCCAATGAGCAGTTCTTC
CDR3aa: CASSSVARLSNEQFF
j_gene: TRBJ2-1
abundance: .
d_gene: .
v_gene: TRBV7-9

CDR3nt: TGTGCCAGCAGCGACTTGGGCCGGTCTAGCGCAGATACGCAGTATTTT
CDR3aa: CASSDLGRSSADTQYF
j_gene: TRBJ2-3
abundance: .
d_gene: .
v_gene: TRBV7-9

CDR3nt: TGTGCCAGCAGCCGGGAGAAGTACGAGCAGTACTTC
CDR3aa: CASSREKYEQYF
j_gene: TRBJ2-7
abundance: .
d_gene: .
v_gene: TRBV2

CDR3nt: TGTGCCAGTAGTATGTGGGGGAACACTGAAGCTTTCTTT
CDR3aa: CASSMWGNTEAFF
j_gene: TRBJ1-1
abundance: few
d_gene: .
v_gene: TRBV19

CDR3nt: TGTGCCAGCAGCTTGCTAGCGGGAGCGATCGGTGAGCAGTTCTTC
CDR3aa: CASSLLAGAIGEQFF
j_gene: TRBJ2-1
abundance: .
d_gene: TRBD2
v_gene: TRBV5-5

CDR3nt: TGTGCCTGGAGTGGACAGGGTTATGAAAAACTGTTTTTT
CDR3aa: CAWSGQGYEKLFF
j_gene: TRBJ1-4
abundance: .
d_gene: TRBD1
v_gene: TRBV30

CDR3nt: TGTGCCAGCAGCTTAGGGGGACCATATGGCTACACCTTC
CDR3aa: CASSLGGPYGYTF
j_gene: TRBJ1-2
abundance: .
d_gene: .
v_gene: TRBV7-3

CDR3nt: TGTGCCAGCAGCTTAGCGGGGACAGAACAGCAGTACTTC
CDR3aa: CASSLAGTEQQYF
j_gene: TRBJ2-7
abundance: .
d_gene: TRBD1
v_gene: TRBV11-2

CDR3nt: TGCGCCAGCAGCGGGACAGGTTCGAACACCGGGGAGCTGTTTTTT
CDR3aa: CASSGTGSNTGELFF
j_gene: TRBJ2-2
abundance: .
d_gene: TRBD1
v_gene: TRBV5-1

CDR3nt: TGTGCCAGCAGCGTACTAGCGGGAGCCGCAGATACGCAGTATTTT
CDR3aa: CASSVLAGAADTQYF
j_gene: TRBJ2-3
abundance: once
d_gene: TRBD2
v_gene: TRBV11-1

CDR3nt: TGTGCCAGCAGCCCTGGACAATCCTACGAGCAGTACTTC
CDR3aa: CASSPGQSYEQYF
j_gene: TRBJ2-7
abundance: .
d_gene: .
v_gene: TRBV28

CDR3nt: TGTGCCTGGAGTCCGGCGCGAGAGCAGTTCTTC
CDR3aa: CAWSPAREQFF
j_gene: TRBJ2-1
abundance: once
d_gene: .
v_gene: TRBV30

CDR3nt: TGCAGCGTTGGGGGGAGGCTAGCGCAAAATGAGCAGTTCTTC
CDR3aa: CSVGGRLAQNEQFF
j_gene: TRBJ2-1
abundance: .
d_gene: .
v_gene: TRBV29-1

CDR3nt: TGTGCCAGCAGCCTCTACACAGATACGCAGTATTTT
CDR3aa: CASSLYTDTQYF
j_gene: TRBJ2-3
abundance: .
d_gene: .
v_gene: TRBV6-1

CDR3nt: TGCGCCAGCAGCTTGGAGGTTGCGATGGGTGGAAACACCATATATTTT
CDR3aa: CASSLEVAMGGNTIYF
j_gene: TRBJ1-3
abundance: .
d_gene: .
v_gene: TRBV5-1

CDR3nt: TGTGCCAGCAGACGGACTAGCTTCTACGAGCAGTACTTC
CDR3aa: CASRRTSFYEQYF
j_gene: TRBJ2-7
abundance: .
d_gene: TRBD2
v_gene: TRBV2

CDR3nt: TGCGCCAGCAGCTTGGGGGGGGCGAACCTGGGTCGCGAGCAGTACTTC
CDR3aa: CASSLGGANLGREQYF
j_gene: TRBJ2-7
abundance: .
d_gene: .
v_gene: TRBV5-1

CDR3nt: TGTGCCAGCAGCTTTGCGGAGAGGGCCAAAAACATTCAGTACTTC
CDR3aa: CASSFAERAKNIQYF
j_gene: TRBJ2-4
abundance: .
d_gene: .
v_gene: TRBV5-4

CDR3nt: TGTGCCAGCAGCGCCTGGGGTAACTATGGCTACACCTTC
CDR3aa: CASSAWGNYGYTF
j_gene: TRBJ1-2
abundance: .
d_gene: .
v_gene: TRBV6-1

CDR3nt: TGTGCCATCACCGAGAGGGACAGGGCGGAAGGCTACACCTTC
CDR3aa: CAITERDRAEGYTF
j_gene: TRBJ1-2
abundance: .
d_gene: TRBD1
v_gene: TRBV10-3

CDR3nt: TGTGCCAGCACAGGGGATTTTCACCTAAATGGCTACACCTTC
CDR3aa: CASTGDFHLNGYTF
j_gene: TRBJ1-2
abundance: .
d_gene: .
v_gene: TRBV6-5

CDR3nt: TGTGCCCCCAGGGGGGACGGGTTGTACGAGCAGTACTTC
CDR3aa: CAPRGDGLYEQYF
j_gene: TRBJ2-7
abundance: .
d_gene: .
v_gene: TRBV10-3

CDR3nt: TGTGCCAGCACTATCGGACAGACAATCGGCCCCCAGCATTTT
CDR3aa: CASTIGQTIGPQHF
j_gene: TRBJ1-5
abundance: .
d_gene: .
v_gene: TRBV2

CDR3nt: TGTGCCAGCAGTGGGTCGGGAGGGCCGGTAGATACGCAGTATTTT
CDR3aa: CASSGSGGPVDTQYF
j_gene: TRBJ2-3
abundance: .
d_gene: TRBD2
v_gene: TRBV2

CDR3nt: TGTGCCAGCAGCTCCAGAAAGATCAAAAGGGGGCGCGGCTATGGCTACACCTTC
CDR3aa: CASSSRKIKRGRGYGYTF
j_gene: TRBJ1-2
abundance: .
d_gene: TRBD1
v_gene: TRBV7-9